The next 30 T cell receptor beta chains were all read from a single sample in a study of cytomegalovirus exposure and HLA in healthy donors. The primer mix had 60 Vbeta and 13 Jbeta primers. TCRdb's table, derived via immunoSEQ multiplex PCR, lists solely in-frame clones and lacks some. This repertoire shows 120,000 to 150,000 clones, almost 80% found once; its top ten account for around 7%. Sequencing was done on a sample of PBMCs. The source of these receptors is a woman aged 40-49 years in good health and CMV-seropositive.

The chain carries TRBV7-6 and TRBJ2-5, with D unclear. Germline CDR1 is SGHVS and CDR2 is FNYEAQ. Trimming stripped 1 base from V and 3 bases from J, with 12 bases between. The CDR3 contains 15 residues. The CDR3 spells CASSLEPTEKETQYF. The CDR3 coding sequence is TGTGCCAGCAGCTTAGAACCCACAGAGAAAGAGACCCAGTACTTC.

This chain connects TRBV7-2 to TRBJ1-1, with D perhaps matching TRBD1 (5 bases). V was cut by 2 bases and J by 4 bases, with 11 bases left in between. Looked up from germline, CDR1 is SGHTA and CDR2 is FQGNSA. The CDR3 sequence is 14 residues long. The CDR3 loop reads CASSLYGGGTEAFF. CDR3 coding DNA: TGTGCCAGCAGCTTATACGGGGGTGGCACTGAAGCTTTCTTT.

This clone appeared a few times. The chain joins TRBV6-5 to TRBJ1-5; perhaps TRBD1 as D (5 bases). Germline CDR1 and CDR2: MNHEY and SVGAGI. The CDR3 sequence is 13 residues long. Trimming stripped 9 bases from V and 9 bases from J, with 18 bases between. The CDR3 sequence is CASQRGGSMPQHF. For the CDR3, the DNA is TGTGCCAGTCAACGGGGGGGGTCAATGCCCCAGCATTTT.

The J gene is TRBJ2-7, the V gene TRBV10-3; 13 bases are shared with TRBD2. Trimming removed 10 bases from V and 5 bases from J; junction bases left unmatched: 11. The CDR3 covers 15 residues. From germline, CDR1 is ENHRY and CDR2 SYGVKD. The CDR3 loop is CATRTSGGHGNEQYF. CDR3 nucleotides: TGTGCCACACGGACTAGCGGGGGCCACGGGAACGAGCAGTACTTC.

V gene TRBV5-1 combines with J gene TRBJ2-2, with 14 bases fitting TRBD2. Germline values: CDR1 SGHRS, CDR2 YFSETQ. The CDR3 is made up of 19 amino acids. V lost 3 bases and J lost 4; bases outside the gene matches: 11. The CDR3 sequence: CASSSTRTSGGPATGELFF. As DNA, the CDR3 is TGCGCCAGCAGCTCGACCCGGACTAGCGGGGGGCCGGCCACCGGGGAGCTGTTTTTT.

This clone was seen a handful of times. The chain joins TRBV5-1 to TRBJ1-1; 9 nucleotides align to TRBD1. The CDR3 sequence is 13 residues long. The V gene's germline CDR1 is SGHRS and CDR2 YFSETQ. The junction had 3 bases not matched to a gene; V was cut back by 4 bases and J by 5 bases. This chain's CDR3 is CASSPGQGTEAFF. The CDR3 DNA follows: TGCGCCAGCAGCCCGGGACAGGGAACTGAAGCTTTCTTT.

This chain connects TRBV4-2 to TRBJ2-3; possibly TRBD2 for D (5 bases). Germline CDR1 is LGHNA and CDR2 is YNFKEQ. CDR3 length: 15 amino acids. V lost 2 bases and J lost 2, with 11 bases in between. The DNA of the CDR3 is TGTGCCAGCAGCCAAATGGAGCGGTCCACAGATACGCAGTATTTT. It specifies CASSQMERSTDTQYF.

The chain's CDR3 is CASSVGWGQGGTEAFF. CDR3 nucleotides: TGTGCCAGCAGCGTAGGGTGGGGACAGGGAGGCACTGAAGCTTTCTTT. The chain is built from TRBV9 and TRBJ1-1, with 9 bases that match TRBD1. CDR1 and CDR2 (germline): SGDLS, YYNGEE. The CDR3 runs to 16 residues. V dropped 0 bases and J dropped 4; count of bases not matched to a gene: 7. Full variable domain (outside the CDR3, taken from reference TRBV9 and TRBJ1-1): DSGVTQTPKHLITATGQRVTLRCSPRSGDLSVYWYQQSLDQGLQFLIQYYNGEERAKGNILERFSAQQFPDLHSELNLSSLELGDSALYFCASSVGWGQGGTEAFFGQGTRLTVV.

This chain connects TRBV5-4 to TRBJ2-7; TRBD1 might be the D (5 bases). The CDR3 contains 16 residues. Trimming took off 0 bases at V and 7 bases at J, with 20 bases between the two ends. CDR1 and CDR2 from the germline V gene are SGHNT and YYREEE (reference sequence). CDR3 bases: TGTGCCAGCAGCTTGGGTGAATATCAGGGTACTATAGAGCAGTACTTC. Translated: CASSLGEYQGTIEQYF.

The V call is TRBV28, the J call TRBJ1-2; D gene unclear. This CDR3 spans 14 amino acids. The germline gives CDR1 MDHEN, CDR2 SYDVKM. Trimming shortened V by 6 bases and J by 1 base, and 12 bases separated the two germline ends. The CDR3 sequence is CASSSNGDNYGYTF. The CDR3 nucleotides read TGTGCCAGCAGCTCCAACGGGGATAACTATGGCTACACCTTC.

The V and J genes are TRBV13 and TRBJ2-3; 7 bases agree with TRBD1. The CDR3 sequence is 14 residues long. V shed 5 bases, J shed 3 bases, and the junction held 5 bases outside the gene matches. CDR1 is PRHDT, CDR2 FYEKMQ, per germline (reference sequence). The CDR3 region has the DNA TGTGCCAGCAGCAGCCGACAGGGAACAGATACGCAGTATTTT. This codes for CASSSRQGTDTQYF. The full variable domain, rest sourced from reference TRBV13 and TRBJ2-3, is AAGVIQSPRHLIKEKRETATLKCYPIPRHDTVYWYQQGPGQDPQFLISFYEKMQSDKGSIPDRFSAQQFSDYHSELNMSSLELGDSALYFCASSSRQGTDTQYFGPGTRLTVL.

The J gene is TRBJ2-5, the V gene TRBV5-4; 9 bases align to TRBD2. The CDR3 is made up of 16 amino acids. V shed 4 bases and J 3 bases; nucleotides not matched to a gene: 10. In germline, CDR1 is SGHNT, CDR2 YYREEE (reference sequence). CDR3 sequence (DNA): TGTGCCAGCAGCCCTCTCTCTTTAGCGGGGGAAGAGACCCAGTACTTC. Amino acid sequence: CASSPLSLAGEETQYF.

The CDR3 nucleotides read TGCGCCAGCAGTGACGGGGGGAGCACAGATACGCAGTATTTT. Translated, it gives CASSDGGSTDTQYF. The chain uses TRBV5-1 and TRBJ2-3; 7 bases are a match to TRBD2. Germline CDR1 and CDR2: SGHRS and YFSETQ. The CDR3 is 14 amino acids. Trimming removed 5 bases from V and 0 bases from J; junction bases left unmatched: 3. The full variable domain, completed using reference TRBV5-1 and TRBJ2-3, is KAGVTQTPRYLIKTRGQQVTLSCSPISGHRSVSWYQQTPGQGLQFLFEYFSETQRNKGNFPGRFSGRQFSNSRSEMNVSTLELGDSALYLCASSDGGSTDTQYFGPGTRLTVL.

Only a few counts were recorded for this clone. The V call is TRBV11-2, the J call TRBJ2-5; the match to TRBD2 covers 7 bases. V lost 4 bases, J lost 4 bases, and 9 bases stayed unmatched. In germline, CDR1 is SGHAT, CDR2 FQNNGV. The CDR3 sequence is 15 residues long. CDR3 protein: CASSSTSRQGETQYF. The CDR3 coding sequence is TGTGCCAGCAGCTCGACTAGCCGGCAGGGAGAGACCCAGTACTTC.

The V call is TRBV6-5, the J call TRBJ2-7, with 7 positions matching TRBD1. The germline CDR1 and CDR2 sequences are MNHEY and SVGAGI. J gave up 2 bases and V 6 bases, and 4 bases lay outside the gene matches. This CDR3 has 13 amino acids. The CDR3 here is CASRRGQTYEQYF. CDR3 DNA: TGTGCCAGCAGGAGGGGGCAGACCTACGAGCAGTACTTC.

The chain employs TRBV5-1 and TRBJ1-4; D is ambiguous. CDR1 is SGHRS, CDR2 YFSETQ, per germline. The CDR3 totals 15 residues. Trimming removed 1 base from V and 3 bases from J, with 10 bases in between. CDR3 in DNA: TGCGCCAGCAGCTTGTTTGGGCCATCTAATGAAAAACTGTTTTTT. It yields the protein CASSLFGPSNEKLFF.

The rearrangement joins TRBV30 to TRBJ1-5; D gene unclear. The germline V gene has CDR1 GTSNPN and CDR2 SVGIG (reference sequence). V lost 3 bases to trimming and J lost 2 bases, with 8 bases between them. CDR3 size: 13 residues. Here the CDR3 reads CAWSGVGNQPQHF. As DNA, the CDR3 is TGTGCCTGGAGCGGGGTCGGCAATCAGCCCCAGCATTTT.

The rearrangement links TRBV10-3 to TRBJ1-2; D not resolved. Trimming stripped 0 bases from V and 7 bases from J, with 15 bases between. CDR1 and CDR2 from the germline V gene are ENHRY and SYGVKD. CDR3 length: 15 residues. The CDR3 region has the DNA TGTGCCATCAGTGAGTCAGTCGGACTGGTGGGTGGCTACACCTTC. As protein: CAISESVGLVGGYTF.

The chain carries TRBV28 and TRBJ1-1; TRBD1 agrees at 9 bases. The CDR3 contains 12 residues. The J segment lost 8 bases and the V segment lost 7 bases, leaving 5 bases of the junction unmatched. Per the germline V gene, CDR1 is MDHEN and CDR2 is SYDVKM. The chain's CDR3 is CASIPGQGEAFF. The CDR3 DNA follows: TGTGCCAGCATTCCGGGACAGGGAGAAGCTTTCTTT.

V gene TRBV7-6 combines with J gene TRBJ1-5; D not resolved. Trimming removed 0 bases from V and 7 bases from J, with 7 bases in between. Germline V gene data show CDR1 as SGHVS and CDR2 as FNYEAQ. The CDR3 has 13 amino acids. The CDR3 DNA reads TGTGCCAGCAGCTTAGCGGAGGGACAGCCCCAGCATTTT. Encoded protein: CASSLAEGQPQHF. Full variable domain (rest looked up from reference TRBV7-6 and TRBJ1-5): GAGVSQSPRYKVTKRGQDVALRCDPISGHVSLYWYRQALGQGPEFLTYFNYEAQQDKSGLPNDRFSAERPEGSISTLTIQRTEQRDSAMYRCASSLAEGQPQHFGDGTRLSIL.

The V gene is TRBV4-2, the J gene TRBJ2-5; TRBD1 matches 7 bases. From germline, CDR1 is LGHNA and CDR2 YNFKEQ. This CDR3 contains 17 residues. V shed 0 bases, J shed 2 bases, and the junction held 9 bases outside the gene matches. The CDR3 bases are TGTGCCAGCAGCCAAGACTGGGGCCGGACAGGTCAAGAGACCCAGTACTTC. Its protein is CASSQDWGRTGQETQYF.

This sequence joins TRBV30 and TRBJ1-1, with 9 bases that match TRBD1. Germline CDR1 is GTSNPN and CDR2 is SVGIG (reference sequence). The CDR3 has 13 residues. CDR3: CAHWTGVNTEAFF. The CDR3 DNA reads as TGTGCTCATTGGACAGGGGTGAACACTGAAGCTTTCTTT.

V is TRBV7-9 and J is TRBJ2-7, with 8 nucleotides matching TRBD1. The germline V gene encodes CDR1 SEHNR and CDR2 FQNEAQ (reference sequence). The CDR3 length is 13 residues. Trimming at V came to 5 bases and at J to 7 bases, leaving 7 bases not matched to a gene. The CDR3 nucleotides are TGTGCCAGCAGCCAATTGACAGGGGATGAGCAGTACTTC. It specifies CASSQLTGDEQYF.

This chain connects TRBV19 to TRBJ1-3; 7 bases map to TRBD1. The V and J ends lost 0 bases and 6 bases, in that order; junction bases with no gene match: 11. This CDR3 region has 17 residues. CDR1 and CDR2 (germline): LNHDA, SQIVND (reference sequence). Written as DNA, the CDR3 is TGTGCCAGTAGTATAGACACTTCCACAGGGGTGGTAAACACCATATATTTT. It encodes CASSIDTSTGVVNTIYF.

The rearrangement uses TRBV6-1 and TRBJ1-1, with 7 positions matching TRBD1. The CDR3 has 15 residues. The junction had 11 bases not matched to a gene; V was cut back by 4 bases and J by 6 bases. Per germline, CDR1 MNHNS and CDR2 SASEGT. The CDR3: CASSARDSRPAEAFF. Written as DNA, the CDR3 is TGTGCCAGCAGTGCCCGGGACAGCCGCCCCGCTGAAGCTTTCTTT.

The rearrangement joins TRBV2 to TRBJ2-2; TRBD1 matches 9 bases. The V gene's germline CDR1 is SNHLY and CDR2 FYNNEI. The CDR3 has 14 amino acids. V shed 2 bases, J shed 6 bases, and the junction held 1 base outside the gene matches. The CDR3: CASSERTGAGELFF. DNA of the CDR3: TGTGCCAGCAGTGAACGGACAGGGGCCGGGGAGCTGTTTTTT.

V usage is TRBV18 and J usage is TRBJ2-3; the match to TRBD2 covers 7 bases. Per germline, CDR1 KGHSH and CDR2 LQKENI. This CDR3 contains 15 residues. The junction had 3 bases not matched to a gene; V was cut back by 2 bases and J by 1 base. CDR3 residues: CASSPAGVGTDTQYF. The CDR3 DNA reads as TGTGCCAGCTCACCAGCGGGAGTGGGCACAGATACGCAGTATTTT.

The rearrangement links TRBV7-2 to TRBJ2-3; D might be TRBD1 (5 bases). V was pared by 2 bases and J by 6 bases, with 12 bases between. The CDR3 sequence is 14 residues long. Germline lookup yields CDR1 SGHTA and CDR2 FQGNSA. Written as DNA, the CDR3 is TGTGCCAGCAGCTTACAGCCAGGGCCCGATACGCAGTATTTT. Residues: CASSLQPGPDTQYF.

V and J are TRBV2 and TRBJ1-5; no reliable D call. CDR3 length: 14 amino acids. Trimming removed 6 bases at V and 0 bases at J, with 9 bases between. Germline-derived CDR1 and CDR2 are SNHLY and FYNNEI. The CDR3 loop is CASSQTYSNQPQHF. The CDR3 DNA reads as TGTGCCAGCAGCCAGACATATAGCAATCAGCCCCAGCATTTT.

The chain is built from TRBV5-5 and TRBJ1-4; 7 nucleotides match TRBD1. This CDR3 has 14 residues. Germline CDR1 and CDR2: SGHKS and YYEKEE (reference sequence). V lost 4 bases, J lost 5 bases, and 5 bases stayed unmatched. CDR3 coding DNA: TGTGCCAGCAGCCTCGGGACAGTGAATGAAAAACTGTTTTTT. Translation: CASSLGTVNEKLFF.